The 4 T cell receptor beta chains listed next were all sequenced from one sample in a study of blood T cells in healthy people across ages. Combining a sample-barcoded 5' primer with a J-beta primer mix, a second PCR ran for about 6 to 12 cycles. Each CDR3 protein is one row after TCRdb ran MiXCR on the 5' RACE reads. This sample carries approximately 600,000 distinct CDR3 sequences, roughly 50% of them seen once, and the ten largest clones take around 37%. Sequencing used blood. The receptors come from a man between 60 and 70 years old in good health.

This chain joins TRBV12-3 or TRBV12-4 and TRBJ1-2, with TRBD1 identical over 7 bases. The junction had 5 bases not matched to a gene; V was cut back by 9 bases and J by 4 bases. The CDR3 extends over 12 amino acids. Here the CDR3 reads CASGTDGYGYTF. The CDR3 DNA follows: TGTGCCAGTGGGACAGACGGCTATGGCTACACCTTC.

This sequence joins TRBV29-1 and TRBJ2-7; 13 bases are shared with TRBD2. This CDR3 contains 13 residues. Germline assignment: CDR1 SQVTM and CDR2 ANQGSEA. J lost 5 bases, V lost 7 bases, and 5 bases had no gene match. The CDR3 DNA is TGCAGCGCTAGGACTAGCGGGGGCAACGAGCAGTACTTC. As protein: CSARTSGGNEQYF.

CDR3 bases: TGTGCCAGCAACGGCCCGAGCTCCTACAATGAGCAGTTCTTC. Its protein is CASNGPSSYNEQFF. The chain carries TRBV2 and TRBJ2-1; no clear D gene. There are 14 residues in the CDR3. Germline CDR1 SNHLY, CDR2 FYNNEI. V was clipped by 7 bases and J by 0 bases, with 10 bases between them.

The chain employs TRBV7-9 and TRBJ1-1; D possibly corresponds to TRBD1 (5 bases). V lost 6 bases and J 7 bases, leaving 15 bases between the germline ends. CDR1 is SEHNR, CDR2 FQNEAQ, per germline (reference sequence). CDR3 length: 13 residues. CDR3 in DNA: TGTGCCAGCAGTCCAACAGGCGTTAATGAAGCTTTCTTT. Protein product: CASSPTGVNEAFF.